One and the same sample provided the 5 T cell receptor beta chains below, sequenced in a study of T-cell reconstitution after alpha-beta-depleted transplantation in children. TCRbeta library construction was performed incorporating unique molecular identifiers. TCRdb analysed the PCR reads with MiXCR anew, one entry per CDR3 protein. The sample includes about 500,000 distinct CDR3 sequences, approximately 29% of them seen just once. The sample in question was PBMCs from the stem cell graft donor, obtained from the stem cell graft. The receptors here all came from a human donor who donated a stem cell graft to a child with aplastic anemia.

CDR3 nucleotide sequence: TGTGCCAGCAGCCCCCGCGGGTATTCACCCCTCCACTTT. This encodes CASSPRGYSPLHF. V gene TRBV7-2 combines with J gene TRBJ1-6; no reliable D call. Germline V lookup: CDR1 SGHTA, CDR2 FQGNSA. CDR3 length equals 13 residues. Trimming pared 5 bases from V and 8 bases from J, leaving 10 bases between.

The chain recombines TRBV18 with TRBJ2-2; TRBD2 matches 9 bases. The CDR3 has 15 residues. Germline CDR1 reads KGHSH; CDR2 reads LQKENI. V lost 0 bases to trimming and J lost 10 bases; unmatched junction nucleotides: 6. The CDR3, as DNA: TGTGCCAGCTCACCACCTAGCGGGAGTGTTCTGGAGCTGTTTTTT. Translated: CASSPPSGSVLELFF.

V is TRBV5-1 and J is TRBJ2-7; tentative D call: TRBD1 (5 bases). The V gene lost 4 bases and the J gene lost 7 bases, with 21 bases spanning the gap. The CDR3 runs to 15 residues. Germline CDR1 and CDR2: SGHRS and YFSETQ. The CDR3 region has the DNA TGCGCCAGCAGCCAGCGACAGCCTCCCCAAAGGGAGCAGTACGTC. Protein: CASSQRQPPQREQYV.

The chain recombines TRBV30 with TRBJ2-5, with 7 bases matching TRBD2. The CDR3 consists of 15 residues. Germline V gene lookup returns CDR1 GTSNPN and CDR2 SVGIG (reference sequence). J was trimmed by 2 bases and V by 1 base; bases with no gene match: 7. The DNA of the CDR3 is TGTGCCTGGAGTGCTTCCCCGGGAGGACAAGAGACCCAGTACTTC. As protein: CAWSASPGGQETQYF.

This sequence joins TRBV11-1 and TRBJ2-1, with TRBD2 identical over 9 bases. There are 12 residues in the CDR3. The J segment lost 10 bases and the V segment lost 8 bases, leaving 6 bases of the junction unmatched. Germline V gives CDR1 SGHAT, CDR2 FQDESV (reference sequence). The chain's CDR3 is CASRREGPEQFF. CDR3 coding DNA: TGTGCCAGCCGGCGGGAGGGGCCGGAGCAGTTCTTC.